The clone carrying this TCR beta chain appeared once. Using immunoSEQ multiplex PCR, the repertoire was profiled, and TCRdb retains in-frame clones only, with some absent. The table includes about 80,000 clones, about nine tenths detected once. Germline V gene lookup returns CDR1 SGDLS and CDR2 YYNGEE. V was shortened by 4 bases and J by 4 bases, with 17 bases between the two germline ends. The CDR3 is made up of 15 amino acids. This sample is part of a study of OX40 agonist ivuxolimab in advanced cancers. The sequence came from an adult with an advanced solid tumor such as melanoma, head and neck, liver or kidney cancer. The chain recombines TRBV9 with TRBJ1-1; tentatively, D is TRBD1 (6 bases). Here the sequenced sample was CD4+ or CD8+ T cells sorted from blood, taken in a trial of the OX40 agonist ivuxolimab. Written as DNA, the CDR3 is TGTGCCAGCAGCACCGAAAGGGGGGGGCGCACTGAAGCTTTCTTT. It translates to CASSTERGGRTEAFF. The complete variable domain, with remaining parts taken from reference TRBV9 and TRBJ1-1, reads DSGVTQTPKHLITATGQRVTLRCSPRSGDLSVYWYQQSLDQGLQFLIQYYNGEERAKGNILERFSAQQFPDLHSELNLSSLELGDSALYFCASSTERGGRTEAFFGQGTRLTVV.